This TCR beta chain was captured in a study of blood T cell repertoires in COVID-19. Turning to the study itself: Italy, Spain and the United States were the sources of the convalescent and acute COVID-19 samples. In each case, the material was cDNA or gDNA derived from T cells, B-cell-depleted T cells, or PBMCs.

Two negative PCRs, clearance, or symptom resolution had been documented for recovered Cohort 3 donors. Profiling relied on immunoSEQ multiplex PCR, and the TCRdb table lists in-frame clones only, not all of them. Here the sample spans approximately 200,000 clones, 70% to 90% being singletons. Sequencing was carried out using PBMCs or T cells enriched from blood (not recorded which). This TCR came from a man aged 35 to 55 who had recovered from COVID-19.

CDR3 sequence: CSVPEGGGRGHNEQFF. The CDR3 DNA reads as TGCAGCGTTCCAGAAGGAGGGGGAAGGGGGCACAATGAGCAGTTCTTC. The V and J genes are TRBV29-1 and TRBJ2-1; maybe TRBD1 (7 bases). Germline CDR1 reads SQVTM; CDR2 reads ANQGSEA. V shed 5 bases and J shed 5 bases, with 22 bases lying between them. The CDR3 contains 16 residues.